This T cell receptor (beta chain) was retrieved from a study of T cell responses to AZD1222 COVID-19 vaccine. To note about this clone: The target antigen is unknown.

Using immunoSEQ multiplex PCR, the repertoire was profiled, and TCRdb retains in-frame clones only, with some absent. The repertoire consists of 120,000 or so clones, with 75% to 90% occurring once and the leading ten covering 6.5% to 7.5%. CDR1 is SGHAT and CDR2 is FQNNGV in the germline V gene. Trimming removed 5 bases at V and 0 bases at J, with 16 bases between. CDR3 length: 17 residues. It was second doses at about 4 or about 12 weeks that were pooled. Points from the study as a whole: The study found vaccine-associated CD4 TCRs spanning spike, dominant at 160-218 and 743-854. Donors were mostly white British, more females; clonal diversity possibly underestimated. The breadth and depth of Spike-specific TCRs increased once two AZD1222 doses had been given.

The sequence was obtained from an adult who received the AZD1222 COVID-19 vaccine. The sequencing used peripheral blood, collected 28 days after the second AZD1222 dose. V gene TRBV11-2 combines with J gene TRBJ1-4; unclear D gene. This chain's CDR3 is CASSEAPGWATNEKLFF. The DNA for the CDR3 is TGTGCCAGCAGCGAAGCTCCGGGATGGGCAACTAATGAAAAACTGTTTTTT.